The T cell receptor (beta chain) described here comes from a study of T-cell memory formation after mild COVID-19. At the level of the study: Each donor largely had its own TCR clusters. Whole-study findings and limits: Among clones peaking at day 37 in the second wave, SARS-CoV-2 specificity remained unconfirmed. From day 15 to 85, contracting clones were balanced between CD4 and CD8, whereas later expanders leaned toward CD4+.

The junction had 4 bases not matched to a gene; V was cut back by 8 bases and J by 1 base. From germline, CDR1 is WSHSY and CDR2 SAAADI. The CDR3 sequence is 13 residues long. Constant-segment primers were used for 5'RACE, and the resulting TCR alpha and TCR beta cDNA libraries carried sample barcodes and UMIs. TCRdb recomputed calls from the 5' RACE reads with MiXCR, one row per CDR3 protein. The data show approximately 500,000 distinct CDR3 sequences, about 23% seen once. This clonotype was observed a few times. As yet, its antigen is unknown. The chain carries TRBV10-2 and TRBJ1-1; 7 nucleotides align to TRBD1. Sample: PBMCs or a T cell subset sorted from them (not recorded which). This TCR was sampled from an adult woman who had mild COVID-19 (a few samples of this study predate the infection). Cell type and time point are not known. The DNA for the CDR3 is TGCGCCAGCTCCAGGGGGTCGAACACTGAAGCTTTCTTT. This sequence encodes CASSRGSNTEAFF.